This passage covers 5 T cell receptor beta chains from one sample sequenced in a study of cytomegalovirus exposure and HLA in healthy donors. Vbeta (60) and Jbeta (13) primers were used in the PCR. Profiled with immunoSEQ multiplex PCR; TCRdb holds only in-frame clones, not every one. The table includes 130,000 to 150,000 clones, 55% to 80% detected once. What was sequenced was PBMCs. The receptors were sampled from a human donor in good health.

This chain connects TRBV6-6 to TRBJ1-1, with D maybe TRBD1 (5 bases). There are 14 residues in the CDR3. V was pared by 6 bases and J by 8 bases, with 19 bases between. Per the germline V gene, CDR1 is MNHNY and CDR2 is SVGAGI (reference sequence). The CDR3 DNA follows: TGTGCCAGCAGCCACCTATCAGGGAACTCCGAAGCTTTCTTT. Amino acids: CASSHLSGNSEAFF.

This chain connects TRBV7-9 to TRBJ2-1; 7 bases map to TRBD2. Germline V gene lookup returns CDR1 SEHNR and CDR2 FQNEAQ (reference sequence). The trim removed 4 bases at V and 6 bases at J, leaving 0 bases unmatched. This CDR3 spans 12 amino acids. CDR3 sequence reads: CASSSGGNEQFF. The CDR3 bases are TGTGCCAGCAGCTCGGGGGGCAATGAGCAGTTCTTC.

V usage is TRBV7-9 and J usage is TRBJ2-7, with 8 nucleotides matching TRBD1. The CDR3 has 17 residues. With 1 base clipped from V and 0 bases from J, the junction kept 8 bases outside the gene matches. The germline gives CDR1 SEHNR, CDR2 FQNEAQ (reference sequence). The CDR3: CASSLGKGQGFSYEQYF. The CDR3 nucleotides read TGTGCCAGCAGCTTAGGCAAAGGACAGGGCTTCTCCTACGAGCAGTACTTC.

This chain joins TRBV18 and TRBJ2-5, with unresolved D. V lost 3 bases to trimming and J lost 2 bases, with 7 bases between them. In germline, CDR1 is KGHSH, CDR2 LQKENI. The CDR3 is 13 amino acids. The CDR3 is CASSPTQQETQYF. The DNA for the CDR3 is TGTGCCAGCTCACCTACGCAGCAAGAGACCCAGTACTTC.

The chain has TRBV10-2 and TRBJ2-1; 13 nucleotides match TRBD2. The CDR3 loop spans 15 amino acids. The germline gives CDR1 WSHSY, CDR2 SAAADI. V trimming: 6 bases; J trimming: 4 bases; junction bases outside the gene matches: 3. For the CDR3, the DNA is TGCGCCAGCAGCTGGACTAGCGGGGGTTACAATGAGCAGTTCTTC. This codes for CASSWTSGGYNEQFF.